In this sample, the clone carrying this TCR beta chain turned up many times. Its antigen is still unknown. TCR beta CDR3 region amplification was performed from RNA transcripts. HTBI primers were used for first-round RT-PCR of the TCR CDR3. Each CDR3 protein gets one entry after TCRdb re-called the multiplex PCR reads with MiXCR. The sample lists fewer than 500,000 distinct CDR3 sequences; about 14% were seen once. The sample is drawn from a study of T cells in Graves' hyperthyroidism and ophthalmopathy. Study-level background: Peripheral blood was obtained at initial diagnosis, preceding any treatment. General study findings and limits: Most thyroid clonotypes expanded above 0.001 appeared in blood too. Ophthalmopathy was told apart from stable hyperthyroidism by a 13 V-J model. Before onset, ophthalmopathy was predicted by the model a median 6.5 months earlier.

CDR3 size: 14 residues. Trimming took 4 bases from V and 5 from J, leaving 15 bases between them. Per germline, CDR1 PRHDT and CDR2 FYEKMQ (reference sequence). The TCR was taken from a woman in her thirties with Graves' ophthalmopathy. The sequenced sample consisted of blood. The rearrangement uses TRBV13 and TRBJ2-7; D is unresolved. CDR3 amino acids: CASSSTRVGHEQYF. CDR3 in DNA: TGTGCCAGCAGCTCGACAAGGGTTGGCCACGAGCAGTACTTC.